Its frequency marks the clone carrying this TCR beta chain as medium-sized. Its antigen is unknown. The sample is drawn from a study of human CD8 memory T cell subsets. Study-level findings and limits: Chao1-based estimation suggested that stem-like memory T cells exhibit greater diversity than precursor exhausted T cells. In contrast to effector memory cells, stem-like memory and precursor exhausted T cells had similarly high diversity.

Healthy donors provided the buffy coats that yielded the PBMC. Negative magnetic separation was used for the enrichment of total CD8+ T cells. Libraries of TCR beta chains were produced by 5' RACE (UMI-labeled). TCRdb re-called the 5' RACE reads; every CDR3 protein appears as one record, without DNA. The specimen's table records fewer than 7,500 distinct CDR3 sequences. The CDR3 runs 21 residues. Germline values: CDR1 LGHDT, CDR2 YNNKEL (reference sequence). The source is a human donor in good health. Sequencing was performed on CD8+ T cells from PBMCs. The chain employs TRBV3-1 and TRBJ1-1; TCRdb's D call of TRBD1 is untestable without DNA. Here the CDR3 reads CASSPPHFQAGKRGENTEAFF.